This T cell receptor beta chain was retrieved from a study of cytomegalovirus exposure and HLA in healthy donors. Primers included in the PCR were 60 Vbeta and 13 Jbeta primers. This table comes from immunoSEQ multiplex PCR, and its TCRdb copy is limited to in-frame clones, with some not included. The data contain under 250,000 clones, around 82% of them singletons. CDR3 length equals 15 residues. With 4 bases clipped from V and 3 bases from J, the junction kept 4 bases outside the gene matches. Per germline, CDR1 MGHDK and CDR2 SYGVNS. The clonotype was recovered from a woman in her thirties in good health and CMV-seronegative. This chain links TRBV25-1 with TRBJ1-2, with 11 positions matching TRBD1. Sequenced input: PBMCs. The chain's CDR3 is CASSAGTGGYYGYTF. As DNA, the CDR3 is TGTGCCAGCAGTGCTGGGACAGGGGGTTACTATGGCTACACCTTC.